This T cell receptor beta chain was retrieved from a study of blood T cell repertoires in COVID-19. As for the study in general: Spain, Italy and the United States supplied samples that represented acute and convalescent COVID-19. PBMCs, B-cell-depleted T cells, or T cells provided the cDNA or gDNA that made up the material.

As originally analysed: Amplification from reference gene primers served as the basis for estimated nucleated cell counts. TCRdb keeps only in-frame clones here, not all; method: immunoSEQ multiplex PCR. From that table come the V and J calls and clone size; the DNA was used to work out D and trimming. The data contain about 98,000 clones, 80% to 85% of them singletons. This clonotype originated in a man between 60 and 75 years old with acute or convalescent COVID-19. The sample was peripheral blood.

In DNA, the CDR3 is TGTGCCAGCATCAGGGGGACTGAAGCTTTCTTT. Translated: CASIRGTEAFF. This chain uses TRBV2 with TRBJ1-1; TRBD1 matches at 7 bases. The V and J ends lost 7 bases and 5 bases, in that order; junction bases with no gene match: 1. Germline V gene sequence: CDR1 SNHLY, CDR2 FYNNEI. This CDR3 is 11 amino acids long.